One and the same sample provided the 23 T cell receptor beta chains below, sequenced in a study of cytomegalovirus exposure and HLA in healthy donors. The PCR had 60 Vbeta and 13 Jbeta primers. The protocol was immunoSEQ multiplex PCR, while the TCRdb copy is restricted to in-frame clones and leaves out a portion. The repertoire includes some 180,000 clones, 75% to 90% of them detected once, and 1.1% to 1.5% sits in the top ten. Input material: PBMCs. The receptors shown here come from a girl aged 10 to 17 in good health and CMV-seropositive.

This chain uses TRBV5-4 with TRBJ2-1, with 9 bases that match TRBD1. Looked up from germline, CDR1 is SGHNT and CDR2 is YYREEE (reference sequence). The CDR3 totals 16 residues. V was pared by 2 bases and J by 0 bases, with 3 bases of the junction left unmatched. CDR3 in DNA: TGTGCCAGCAGCTTAGGGACAGGGCTCTCCTACAATGAGCAGTTCTTC. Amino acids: CASSLGTGLSYNEQFF.

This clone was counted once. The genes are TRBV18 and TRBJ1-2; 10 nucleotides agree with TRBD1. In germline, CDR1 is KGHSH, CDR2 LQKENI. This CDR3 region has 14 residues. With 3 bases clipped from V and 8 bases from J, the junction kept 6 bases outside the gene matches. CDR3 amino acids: CASSPIDRGLGYTF. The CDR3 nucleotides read TGTGCCAGCTCACCTATTGACAGGGGGCTCGGCTACACCTTC.

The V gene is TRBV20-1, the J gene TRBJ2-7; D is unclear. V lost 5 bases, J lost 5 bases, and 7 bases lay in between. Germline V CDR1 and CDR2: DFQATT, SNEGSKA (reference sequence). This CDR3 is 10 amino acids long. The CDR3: CSAWHNEQYF. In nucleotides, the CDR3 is TGCAGTGCTTGGCACAACGAGCAGTACTTC.

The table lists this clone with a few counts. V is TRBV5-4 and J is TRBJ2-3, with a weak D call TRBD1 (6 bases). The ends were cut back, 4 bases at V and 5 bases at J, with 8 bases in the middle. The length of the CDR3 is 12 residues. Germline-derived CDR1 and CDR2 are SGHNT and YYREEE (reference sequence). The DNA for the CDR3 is TGTGCCAGCAGCCCGGACAGAGATACGCAGTATTTT. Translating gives CASSPDRDTQYF.

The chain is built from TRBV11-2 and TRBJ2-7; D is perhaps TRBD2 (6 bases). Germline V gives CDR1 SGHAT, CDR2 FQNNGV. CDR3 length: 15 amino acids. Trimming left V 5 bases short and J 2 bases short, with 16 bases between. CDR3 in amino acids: CASSLGSGPTYEQYF. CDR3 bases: TGTGCCAGCAGCCTCGGGAGCGGCCCAACCTACGAGCAGTACTTC.

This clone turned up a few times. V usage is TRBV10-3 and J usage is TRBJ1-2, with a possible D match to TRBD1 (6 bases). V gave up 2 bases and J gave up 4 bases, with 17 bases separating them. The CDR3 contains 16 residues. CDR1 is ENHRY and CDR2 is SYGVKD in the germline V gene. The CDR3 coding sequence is TGTGCCATCAGTGAGCCATTTCGGACAGATTTCTATGGCTACACCTTC. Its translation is CAISEPFRTDFYGYTF.

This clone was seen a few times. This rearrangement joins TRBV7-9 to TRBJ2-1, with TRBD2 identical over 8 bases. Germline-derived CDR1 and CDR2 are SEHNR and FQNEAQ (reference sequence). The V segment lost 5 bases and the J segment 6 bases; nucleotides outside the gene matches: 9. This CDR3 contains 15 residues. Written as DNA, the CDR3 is TGTGCCAGCAGCGGATCGACTAGCGTGACCAATGAGCAGTTCTTC. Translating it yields CASSGSTSVTNEQFF.

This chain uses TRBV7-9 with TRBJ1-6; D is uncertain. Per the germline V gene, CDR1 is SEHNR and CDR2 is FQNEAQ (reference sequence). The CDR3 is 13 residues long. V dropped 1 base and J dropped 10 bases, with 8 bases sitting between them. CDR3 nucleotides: TGTGCCAGCAGCTTAGGAGGGAACTCACCCCTCCACTTT. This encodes CASSLGGNSPLHF. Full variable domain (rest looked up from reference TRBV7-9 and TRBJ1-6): DTGVSQNPRHKITKRGQNVTFRCDPISEHNRLYWYRQTLGQGPEFLTYFQNEAQLEKSRLLSDRFSAERPKGSFSTLEIQRTEQGDSAMYLCASSLGGNSPLHFGNGTRLTVT.

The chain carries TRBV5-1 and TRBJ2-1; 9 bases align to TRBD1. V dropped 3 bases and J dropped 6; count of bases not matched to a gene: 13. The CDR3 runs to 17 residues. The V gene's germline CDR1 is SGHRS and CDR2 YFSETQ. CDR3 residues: CASSSWPGQGSGNEQFF. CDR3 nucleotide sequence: TGCGCCAGCAGCTCCTGGCCGGGACAGGGCTCTGGCAATGAGCAGTTCTTC.

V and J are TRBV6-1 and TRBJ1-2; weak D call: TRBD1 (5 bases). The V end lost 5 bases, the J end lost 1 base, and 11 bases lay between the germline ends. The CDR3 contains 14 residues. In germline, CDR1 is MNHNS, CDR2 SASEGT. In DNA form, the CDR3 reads TGTGCCAGCAGTTTCCAGACAGATAACTATGGCTACACCTTC. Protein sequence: CASSFQTDNYGYTF.

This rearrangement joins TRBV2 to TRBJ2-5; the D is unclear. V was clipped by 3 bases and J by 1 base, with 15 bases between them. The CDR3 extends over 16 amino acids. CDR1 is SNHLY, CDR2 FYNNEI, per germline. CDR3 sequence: CASSDKYLVVQETQYF. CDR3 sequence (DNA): TGTGCCAGCAGTGATAAATATCTGGTAGTCCAAGAGACCCAGTACTTC.

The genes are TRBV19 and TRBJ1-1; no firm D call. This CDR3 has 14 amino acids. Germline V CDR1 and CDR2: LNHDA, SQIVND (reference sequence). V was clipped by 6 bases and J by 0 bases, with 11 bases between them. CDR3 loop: CASRLTILNTEAFF. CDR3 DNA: TGTGCCAGTAGACTTACTATACTGAACACTGAAGCTTTCTTT.

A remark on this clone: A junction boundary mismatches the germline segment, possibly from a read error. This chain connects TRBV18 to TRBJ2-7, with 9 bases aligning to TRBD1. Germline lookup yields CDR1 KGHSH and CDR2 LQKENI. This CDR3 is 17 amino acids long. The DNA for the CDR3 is TGTGCCAGCTCACCTAGACAGGGGGGGTTCGATCCCTACGATCAGTACTTC. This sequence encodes CASSPRQGGFDPYDQYF.

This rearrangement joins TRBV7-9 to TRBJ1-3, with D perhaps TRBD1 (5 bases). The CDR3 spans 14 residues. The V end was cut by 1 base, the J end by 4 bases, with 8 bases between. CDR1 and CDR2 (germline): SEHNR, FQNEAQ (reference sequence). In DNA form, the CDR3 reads TGTGCCAGCAGCTTAGTTTCAGGGGGAAACACCATATATTTT. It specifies CASSLVSGGNTIYF.

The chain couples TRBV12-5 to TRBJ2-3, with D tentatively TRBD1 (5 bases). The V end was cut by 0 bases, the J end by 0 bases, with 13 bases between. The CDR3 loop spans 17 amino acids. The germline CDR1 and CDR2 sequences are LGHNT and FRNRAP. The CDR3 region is CASGLVHLGASTDTQYF. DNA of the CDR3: TGTGCTAGTGGTTTGGTACATCTAGGGGCTAGCACAGATACGCAGTATTTT.

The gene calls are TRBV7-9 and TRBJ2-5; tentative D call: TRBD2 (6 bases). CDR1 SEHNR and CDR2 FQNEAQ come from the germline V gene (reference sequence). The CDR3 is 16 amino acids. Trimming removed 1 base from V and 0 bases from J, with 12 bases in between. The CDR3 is CASSLGPREYQETQYF. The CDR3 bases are TGTGCCAGCAGCTTAGGGCCCCGGGAGTACCAAGAGACCCAGTACTTC.

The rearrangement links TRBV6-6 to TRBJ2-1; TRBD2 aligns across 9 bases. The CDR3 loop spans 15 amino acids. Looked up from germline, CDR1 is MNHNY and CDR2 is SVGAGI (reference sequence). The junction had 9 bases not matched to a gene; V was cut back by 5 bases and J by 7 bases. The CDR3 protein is CASSIAGVGKNEQFF. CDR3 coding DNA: TGTGCCAGCAGTATAGCGGGAGTCGGAAAGAATGAGCAGTTCTTC.

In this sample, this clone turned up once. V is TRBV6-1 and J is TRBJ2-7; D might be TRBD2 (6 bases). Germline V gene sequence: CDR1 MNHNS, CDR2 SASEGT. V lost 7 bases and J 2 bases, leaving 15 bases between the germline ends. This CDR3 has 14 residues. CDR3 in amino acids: CASISEGPPYEQYF. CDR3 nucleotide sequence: TGTGCCAGCATTTCGGAGGGCCCTCCCTACGAGCAGTACTTC.

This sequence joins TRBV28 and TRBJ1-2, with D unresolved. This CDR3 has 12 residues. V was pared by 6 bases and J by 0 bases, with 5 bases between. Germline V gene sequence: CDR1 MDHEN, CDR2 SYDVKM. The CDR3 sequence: CASRTTNYGYTF. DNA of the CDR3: TGTGCCAGCAGGACAACTAACTATGGCTACACCTTC.

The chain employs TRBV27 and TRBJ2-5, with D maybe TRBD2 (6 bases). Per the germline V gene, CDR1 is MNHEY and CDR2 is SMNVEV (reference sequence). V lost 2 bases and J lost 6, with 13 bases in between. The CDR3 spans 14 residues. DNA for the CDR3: TGTGCCAGCAGTTTAGGAGGGAGTGGAAAGACCCAGTACTTC. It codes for CASSLGGSGKTQYF.

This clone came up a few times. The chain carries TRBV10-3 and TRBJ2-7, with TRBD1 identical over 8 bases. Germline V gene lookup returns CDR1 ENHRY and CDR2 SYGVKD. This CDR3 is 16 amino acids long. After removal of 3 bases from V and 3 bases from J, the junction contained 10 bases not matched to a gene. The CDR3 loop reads CAISDQGATRYYEQYF. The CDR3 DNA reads TGTGCCATCAGTGACCAGGGGGCGACAAGATACTACGAGCAGTACTTC.

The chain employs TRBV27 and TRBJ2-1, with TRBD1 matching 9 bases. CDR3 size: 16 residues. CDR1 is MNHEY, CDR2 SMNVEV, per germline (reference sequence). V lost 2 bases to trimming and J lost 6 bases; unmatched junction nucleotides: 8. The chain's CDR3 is CASSLSRDRVSNEQFF. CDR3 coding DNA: TGTGCCAGCAGTTTAAGCCGGGACAGGGTTTCCAATGAGCAGTTCTTC.

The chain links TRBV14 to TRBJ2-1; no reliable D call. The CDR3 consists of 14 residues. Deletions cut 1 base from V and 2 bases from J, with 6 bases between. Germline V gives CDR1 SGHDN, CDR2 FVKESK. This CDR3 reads CASSQASPYNEQFF. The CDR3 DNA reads TGTGCCAGCAGCCAAGCCAGTCCCTACAATGAGCAGTTCTTC.